Listed below are T cell receptor beta chains from one sample, sequenced in a study of T cells in Graves' hyperthyroidism and ophthalmopathy. MiXCR was run by TCRdb on the multiplex PCR reads, yielding one entry per CDR3 protein. The table lists 85,000 to 110,000 distinct CDR3 sequences, approximately 48% of them singletons. Sequenced input: blood. These receptors were obtained from a man aged 35-49 years with Graves' hyperthyroidism. The CDR3 runs from the conserved cysteine through the conserved F or W. Each record gives: V gene, J gene, D gene, clone size, CDR3 DNA, CDR3 protein. D genes are given only for firm matches. Not every row has a clone size; where given, it reads once, few, many or a size class.

>TRBV10-3|TRBJ1-1|.|many
TGTGCCATCAGTGAGGGCAGGGGATCCACTGAAGCTTTCTTT
CAISEGRGSTEAFF
>TRBV7-8|TRBJ2-7|TRBD1|many
TGTGCCAGCAGCATCCGGGACAGGGGGACCTACGAGCAGTACTTC
CASSIRDRGTYEQYF
>TRBV5-1|TRBJ2-3|.|many
TGCGCCAGCTACGACGAACTTGTAGATACGCAGTATTTT
CASYDELVDTQYF
>TRBV3-1|TRBJ2-7|.|.
TGTGCCAGCAGCCAAGTAACGGGGTTCTCCTACGAGCAGTACTTC
CASSQVTGFSYEQYF
>TRBV12-3/TRBV12-4|TRBJ1-5|.|many
TGTGCCAGCAGTTTAGTAGGGGTTCTCAATCAGCCCCAGCATTTT
CASSLVGVLNQPQHF
>TRBV6-5|TRBJ1-4|.|many
TGTGCCAGCAAGCTGTCAGGGCATGAAAAACTGTTTTTT
CASKLSGHEKLFF
>TRBV12-3/TRBV12-4|TRBJ2-1|TRBD2|few
TGTGCCAGCAGTTTAGGGCCGGGGAGGGCTAGCTACAATGAGCAGTTCTTC
CASSLGPGRASYNEQFF
>TRBV19|TRBJ1-2|TRBD1|many
TGTGCCAGTAGTAGGCCGGGACAGGTCTACACCTTC
CASSRPGQVYTF
>TRBV6-2/TRBV6-3|TRBJ1-2|.|.
TGTGCCAGCAGTTACTCGACGGACTACACCTTC
CASSYSTDYTF
>TRBV5-6|TRBJ2-3|.|many
TGTGCCAGCAGCTTTACAGGGCCAGATACGCAGTATTTT
CASSFTGPDTQYF
>TRBV5-5|TRBJ1-1|TRBD1|many
TGTGCCAGCAGCTCGGACAGGCTTGGGGAAGCTTTCTTT
CASSSDRLGEAFF
>TRBV7-9|TRBJ1-3|.|many
TGTGCCAGCAGCGCGGACAAGCCGAACACCATATATTTT
CASSADKPNTIYF
>TRBV11-2|TRBJ1-5|.|many
TGTGCCAGCAGCTCAGACTTGAATCAGCCCCAGCATTTT
CASSSDLNQPQHF
>TRBV6-1|TRBJ2-7|TRBD2|many
TGTGCCAGCAGTGAAGTTACTAGCGGGAGGTACGAGCAGTACTTC
CASSEVTSGRYEQYF
>TRBV5-6|TRBJ1-2|.|many
TGTGCCAGCAGCACCCTCGGCAAGGAGACCTATGGCTACACCTTC
CASSTLGKETYGYTF
>TRBV2|TRBJ1-4|TRBD1|.
TGTGCCAGCAATATCGTGGGGACAGGGGGATCTAATGAAAAACTGTTTTTT
CASNIVGTGGSNEKLFF
>TRBV7-3|TRBJ2-3|.|many
TGTGCCAGCAGCTTAACCGGGGCCCAAGATACGCAGTATTTT
CASSLTGAQDTQYF
>TRBV7-9|TRBJ1-2|TRBD1|many
TGTGCCAGCAGCTCCACAGGGGGCTGCACCTTC
CASSSTGGCTF
>TRBV6-6|TRBJ2-7|TRBD2|.
TGTGCCAGCAGGGCCACTAGCGACACCTACGAGCAGTACTTC
CASRATSDTYEQYF
>TRBV7-2|TRBJ2-6|.|.
TGTGCCAGCAGCGAGCGGACCTCTGGGGCCAACGTCCTGACTTTC
CASSERTSGANVLTF
>TRBV12-3/TRBV12-4|TRBJ1-3|.|.
TGTGCCGGCAGTTTATCAGGGATCTACTCTGGAAACACCATATATTTT
CAGSLSGIYSGNTIYF
>TRBV9|TRBJ2-5|TRBD2|.
TGTGCCAGCAGCGTGTACCAGGGAGGGGACTATGGGGAGACCCAGTACTTC
CASSVYQGGDYGETQYF
>TRBV5-1|TRBJ1-5|.|many
TGCGCCAGCCGGCCCTCGGCCATTGATCAGCCCCAGCATTTT
CASRPSAIDQPQHF
>TRBV7-3|TRBJ1-1|.|many
TGTGCCAGCAGCTTACGACAGAACACTGAAGCTTTCTTT
CASSLRQNTEAFF
>TRBV6-1|TRBJ2-3|TRBD2|few
TGTGCCAGCAGTGGACCGAAGACTAGCGGGGAATACACAGATACGCAGTATTTT
CASSGPKTSGEYTDTQYF
>TRBV5-1|TRBJ2-3|TRBD2|many
TGCGCCAGCAGCTTGCCTAGCGGGGGCACAGATACGCAGTATTTT
CASSLPSGGTDTQYF
>TRBV27|TRBJ2-3|TRBD1|.
TGTGCCAGCAGTCCGACAGGGCTTAGCACAGATACGCAGTATTTT
CASSPTGLSTDTQYF
>TRBV7-2|TRBJ2-5|TRBD1|many
TGTGCCAGCAGCTTAGGCAGGGGGAAAGAGACCCAGTACTTC
CASSLGRGKETQYF
>TRBV29-1|TRBJ1-1|.|.
TGCAGCGTTGAGTCTGGAAGGGGAAGCACTGAAGCTTTCTTT
CSVESGRGSTEAFF
>TRBV7-8|TRBJ2-3|.|.
TGTGCCAGCAGCCCCGATATGGGGGTTACGCAGTATTTT
CASSPDMGVTQYF
>TRBV2|TRBJ2-7|TRBD2|.
TGTGCCAGCATGGCTAGCGGGTGGAACTCCTACGAGCAGTACTTC
CASMASGWNSYEQYF
>TRBV6-6|TRBJ1-1|.|.
TGTGCCAGCAGTTACACCCCGAACACTGAAGCTTTCTTT
CASSYTPNTEAFF
>TRBV12-3/TRBV12-4|TRBJ2-7|.|many
TGTGCCAGCAGTCTGCAACCTGACCGGTACGAGCAGTACTTC
CASSLQPDRYEQYF
>TRBV20-1|TRBJ1-1|TRBD1|many
TGCAGTGCTAGGGGTCTCGGACAGGGCACTGAAGCTTTCTTT
CSARGLGQGTEAFF
>TRBV6-5|TRBJ1-6|.|many
TGTGCCAGCAAATTACAGGGCCAGCGGTATAATTCACCCCTCCACTTT
CASKLQGQRYNSPLHF
>TRBV20-1|TRBJ1-5|.|many
TGCAGTGCTAGTTTTTCGGCAGGGGATAGCAATCAGCCCCAGCATTTT
CSASFSAGDSNQPQHF
>TRBV9|TRBJ2-2|TRBD1|many
TGTGCCAGCAGCATCAGGGGGACAGGATGGACCGGGGAGCTGTTTTTT
CASSIRGTGWTGELFF
>TRBV10-1|TRBJ2-1|.|.
TGCGCCAGCAGTGAGTCCCGATACAATGAGCAGTTCTTC
CASSESRYNEQFF
>TRBV5-4|TRBJ2-1|TRBD2|many
TGTGCCAGCAGCGAGGGACTAGCGGGGATCAATGAGCAGTTCTTC
CASSEGLAGINEQFF
>TRBV6-6|TRBJ2-3|.|.
TGTGCCAGCACCTACCTCAGGGGGGGTAATGAGCAGTATTTT
CASTYLRGGNEQYF
>TRBV10-3|TRBJ2-4|TRBD1|.
TGTGCCTTCAGTCCGACAGGGGTACACTCTGGAAACATTCAGTACTTC
CAFSPTGVHSGNIQYF
>TRBV20-1|TRBJ2-7|.|many
TGCAGTGCTAGACCATCAGGGAATTACGAGCAGTACTTC
CSARPSGNYEQYF
>TRBV9|TRBJ1-2|.|many
TGTGCCAGCAGCGTAGTGGGCAAGGCGAACTATGGCTACACCTTC
CASSVVGKANYGYTF
>TRBV7-2|TRBJ2-3|.|many
TGTGCCAGCAGCTTAGCCCAAACAGGCCACCCCGCAGATACGCAGTATTTT
CASSLAQTGHPADTQYF
>TRBV12-3/TRBV12-4|TRBJ2-1|.|many
TGTGCCAGCAGTTTAGGTCCTACAGGGTACAATGAGCAGTTCTTC
CASSLGPTGYNEQFF
>TRBV7-8|TRBJ1-5|.|many
TGTGCCAGCAGCTTAGCGGGGACTCTTTATAGCAATCAGCCCCAGCATTTT
CASSLAGTLYSNQPQHF
>TRBV6-1|TRBJ2-1|.|many
TGTGCCAGCAGTGATTGGTTTGACTCCTACAATGAGCAGTTCTTC
CASSDWFDSYNEQFF
>TRBV12-3/TRBV12-4|TRBJ1-2|.|many
TGTGCCAGCAGTAGCCGAGGGCCAGCTAACTATGGCTACACCTTC
CASSSRGPANYGYTF
>TRBV11-2|TRBJ2-7|.|many
TGTGCCAGCAGCTCCAACTGGGGTTCCTACGAGCAGTACTTC
CASSSNWGSYEQYF
>TRBV2|TRBJ2-3|TRBD1|.
TGTGCCAGCAGTGGTAGGGGACAGATCACAGATACGCAGTATTTT
CASSGRGQITDTQYF
>TRBV20-1|TRBJ1-4|.|once
TGCAGTGCTAGAGATCTGGGGGCGGACGAAAAACTGTTTTTT
CSARDLGADEKLFF
>TRBV10-3|TRBJ2-1|TRBD1|.
TGTGCCATCAGTGAGGGACAGGGGCGTGGGCAGTTCTTC
CAISEGQGRGQFF
>TRBV29-1|TRBJ1-5|TRBD1|.
TGCAGCGTGGGGGGACAGGGGGCTCCAGAGACCCAGCATTTT
CSVGGQGAPETQHF